This T cell receptor (beta chain) emerged from a study of blood T cell repertoires in COVID-19. The CDR3 totals 13 residues. With 5 bases removed from V and 1 base from J, the gap between germline ends came to 9 bases. Germline CDR1 SGDLS, CDR2 YYNGEE. Libraries were prepared by immunoSEQ multiplex PCR; TCRdb keeps only in-frame clonotypes and omits some of them. The table lists 65,000 to 75,000 clones, roughly nine tenths of them singletons. V and J are TRBV9 and TRBJ2-5; D might be TRBD2 (6 bases). The receptor's source is a woman between 45 and 60 years old with active COVID-19. Sample: peripheral blood. This CDR3 reads CASSQRVQETQYF. In nucleotides, the CDR3 is TGTGCCAGCAGTCAGCGGGTCCAAGAGACCCAGTACTTC.